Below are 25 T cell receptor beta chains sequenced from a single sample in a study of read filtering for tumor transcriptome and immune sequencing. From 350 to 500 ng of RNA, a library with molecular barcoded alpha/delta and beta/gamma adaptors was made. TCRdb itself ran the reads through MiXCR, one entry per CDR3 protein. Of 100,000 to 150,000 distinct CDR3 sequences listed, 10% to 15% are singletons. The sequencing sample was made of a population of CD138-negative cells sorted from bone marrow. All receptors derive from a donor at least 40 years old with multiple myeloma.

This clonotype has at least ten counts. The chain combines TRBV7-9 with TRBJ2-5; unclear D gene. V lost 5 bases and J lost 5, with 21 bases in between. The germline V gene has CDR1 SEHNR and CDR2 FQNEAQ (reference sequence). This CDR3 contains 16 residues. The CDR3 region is CASSILYQFGRETQYF. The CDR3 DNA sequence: TGTGCCAGCAGCATACTTTACCAATTCGGGCGGGAGACCCAGTACTTC.

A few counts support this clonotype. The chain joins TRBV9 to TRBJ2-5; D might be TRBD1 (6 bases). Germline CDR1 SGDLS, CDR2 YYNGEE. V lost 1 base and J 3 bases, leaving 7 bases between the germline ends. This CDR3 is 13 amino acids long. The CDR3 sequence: CASSVRDKETQYF. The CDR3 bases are TGTGCCAGCAGCGTACGGGACAAAGAGACCCAGTACTTC.

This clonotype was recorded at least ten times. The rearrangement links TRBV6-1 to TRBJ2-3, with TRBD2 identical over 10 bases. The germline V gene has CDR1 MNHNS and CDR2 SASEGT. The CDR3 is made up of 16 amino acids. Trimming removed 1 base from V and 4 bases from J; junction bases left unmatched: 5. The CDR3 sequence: CASSEVASGGPDTQYF. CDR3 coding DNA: TGTGCCAGCAGTGAAGTCGCTAGCGGGGGCCCAGATACGCAGTATTTT.

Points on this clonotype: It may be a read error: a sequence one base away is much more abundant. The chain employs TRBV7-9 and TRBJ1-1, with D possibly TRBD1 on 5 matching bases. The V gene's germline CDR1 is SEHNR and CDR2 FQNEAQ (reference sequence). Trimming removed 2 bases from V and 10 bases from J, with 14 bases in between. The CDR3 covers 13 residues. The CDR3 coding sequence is TGTGCCAGCAGCTTAAGTTGGCGACAGCGAGCTTTCTTT. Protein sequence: CASSLSWRQRAFF. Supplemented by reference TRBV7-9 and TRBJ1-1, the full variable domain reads DTGVSQNPRHKITKRGQNVTFRCDPISEHNRLYWYRQTLGQGPEFLTYFQNEAQLEKSRLLSDRFSAERPKGSFSTLEIQRTEQGDSAMYLCASSLSWRQRAFFGQGTRLTVV.

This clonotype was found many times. The CDR3 region has the DNA TGTGCCAGCAGCCCGACAGGGGGCTCCTACGAGCAGTACTTC. Protein product: CASSPTGGSYEQYF. The rearrangement links TRBV7-2 to TRBJ2-7; 9 nucleotides match TRBD1. There are 14 residues in the CDR3. V trimming: 5 bases; J trimming: 0 bases; junction bases outside the gene matches: 2. Germline CDR1 reads SGHTA; CDR2 reads FQGNSA.

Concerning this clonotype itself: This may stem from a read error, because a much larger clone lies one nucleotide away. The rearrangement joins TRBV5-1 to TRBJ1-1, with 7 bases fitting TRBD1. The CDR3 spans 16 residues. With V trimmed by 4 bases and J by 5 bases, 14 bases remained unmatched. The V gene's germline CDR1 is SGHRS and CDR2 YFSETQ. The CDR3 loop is CASSHGAGGTGTEAFF. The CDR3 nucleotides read TGCGCCAGCAGCCACGGGGCAGGGGGAACGGGGACTGAAGCTTTCTTT.

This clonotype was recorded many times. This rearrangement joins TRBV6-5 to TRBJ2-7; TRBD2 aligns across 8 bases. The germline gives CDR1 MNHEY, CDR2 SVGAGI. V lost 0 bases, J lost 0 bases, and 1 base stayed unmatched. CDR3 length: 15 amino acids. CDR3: CASSYSRGGSYEQYF. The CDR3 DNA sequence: TGTGCCAGCAGTTACTCACGGGGGGGCTCCTACGAGCAGTACTTC.

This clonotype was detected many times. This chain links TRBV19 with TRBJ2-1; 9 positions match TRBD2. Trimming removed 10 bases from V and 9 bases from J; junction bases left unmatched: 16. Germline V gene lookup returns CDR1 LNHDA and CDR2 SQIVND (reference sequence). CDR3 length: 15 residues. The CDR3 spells CATGPWASGMVEQFF. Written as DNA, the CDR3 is TGTGCCACCGGGCCGTGGGCTAGCGGGATGGTTGAGCAGTTCTTC. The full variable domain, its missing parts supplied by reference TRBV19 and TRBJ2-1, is DGGITQSPKYLFRKEGQNVTLSCEQNLNHDAMYWYRQDPGQGLRLIYYSQIVNDFQKGDIAEGYSVSREKKESFPLTVTSAQKNPTAFYLCATGPWASGMVEQFFGPGTRLTVL.

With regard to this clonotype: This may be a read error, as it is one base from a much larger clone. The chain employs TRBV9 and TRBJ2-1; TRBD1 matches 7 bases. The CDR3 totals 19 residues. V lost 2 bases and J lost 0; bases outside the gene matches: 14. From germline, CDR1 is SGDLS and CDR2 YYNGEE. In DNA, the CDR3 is TGTGCCAGCAGCGTTTGGACAGGATCTTCTTTGAGCTCCTACAATGAGCAGTTCTTC. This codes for CASSVWTGSSLSSYNEQFF.

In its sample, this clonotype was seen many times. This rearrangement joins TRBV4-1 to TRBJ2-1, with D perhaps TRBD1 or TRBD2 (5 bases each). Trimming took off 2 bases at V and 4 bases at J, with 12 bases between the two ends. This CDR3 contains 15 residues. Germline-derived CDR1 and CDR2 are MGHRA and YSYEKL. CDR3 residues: CASSQSMGEYNEQFF. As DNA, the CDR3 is TGCGCCAGCAGCCAATCGATGGGGGAGTACAATGAGCAGTTCTTC.

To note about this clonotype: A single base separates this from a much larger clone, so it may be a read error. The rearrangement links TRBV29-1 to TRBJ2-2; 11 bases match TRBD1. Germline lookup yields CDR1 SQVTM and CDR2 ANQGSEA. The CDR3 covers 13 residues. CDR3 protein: CNVGQGAGGELFF. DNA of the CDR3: TGCAACGTTGGACAGGGGGCCGGCGGGGAGCTGTTTTTT.

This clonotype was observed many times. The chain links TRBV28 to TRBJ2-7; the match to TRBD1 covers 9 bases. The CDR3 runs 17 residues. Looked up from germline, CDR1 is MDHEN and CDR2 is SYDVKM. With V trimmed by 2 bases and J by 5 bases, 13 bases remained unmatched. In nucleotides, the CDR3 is TGTGCCAGCAGTTTACTTTCCCTTGGGACAGGGAACCACGAGCAGTACTTC. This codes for CASSLLSLGTGNHEQYF.

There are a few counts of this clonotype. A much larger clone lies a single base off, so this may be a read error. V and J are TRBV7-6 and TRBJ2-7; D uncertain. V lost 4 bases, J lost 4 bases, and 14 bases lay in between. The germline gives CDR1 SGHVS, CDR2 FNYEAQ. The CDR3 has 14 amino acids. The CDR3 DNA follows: TGTGCCAGCAGCTCAACAAGGGCTGGTTACGAGCAGTACTTC. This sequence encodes CASSSTRAGYEQYF.

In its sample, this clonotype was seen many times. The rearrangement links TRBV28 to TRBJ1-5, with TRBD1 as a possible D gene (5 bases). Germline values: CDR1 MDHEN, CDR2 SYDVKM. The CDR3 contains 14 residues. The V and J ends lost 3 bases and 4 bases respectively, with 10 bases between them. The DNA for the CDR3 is TGTGCCAGCAGTTTCCTCCGGGGGAATCAGCCCCAGCATTTT. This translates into CASSFLRGNQPQHF.

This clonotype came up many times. CDR3 amino acids: CASVTSGSTDTQYF. DNA for the CDR3: TGTGCCAGCGTGACTAGCGGGAGCACAGATACGCAGTATTTT. The chain employs TRBV6-6 and TRBJ2-3; 10 nucleotides align to TRBD2. Germline-derived CDR1 and CDR2 are MNHNY and SVGAGI (reference sequence). Trimming removed 8 bases from V and 0 bases from J; junction bases left unmatched: 2. This CDR3 is 14 amino acids long.

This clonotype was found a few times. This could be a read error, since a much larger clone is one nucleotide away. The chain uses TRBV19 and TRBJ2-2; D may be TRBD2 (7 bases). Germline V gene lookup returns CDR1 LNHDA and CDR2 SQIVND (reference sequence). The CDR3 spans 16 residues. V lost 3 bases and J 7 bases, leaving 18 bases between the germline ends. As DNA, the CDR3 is TGTGCCAGTAGTATCCCCGGACGGGGGGACATCGGGGAGCTGTTTTTT. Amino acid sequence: CASSIPGRGDIGELFF. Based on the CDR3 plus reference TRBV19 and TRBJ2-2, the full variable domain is DGGITQSPKYLFRKEGQNVTLSCEQNLNHDAMYWYRQDPGQGLRLIYYSQIVNDFQKGDIAEGYSVSREKKESFPLTVTSAQKNPTAFYLCASSIPGRGDIGELFFGEGSRLTVL.

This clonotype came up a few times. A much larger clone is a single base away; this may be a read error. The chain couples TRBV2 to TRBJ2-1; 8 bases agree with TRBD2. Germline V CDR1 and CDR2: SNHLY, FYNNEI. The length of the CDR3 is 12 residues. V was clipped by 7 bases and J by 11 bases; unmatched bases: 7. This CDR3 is CASKRESDKQFF. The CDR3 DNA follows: TGTGCCAGCAAGCGGGAGAGCGATAAGCAGTTCTTC.

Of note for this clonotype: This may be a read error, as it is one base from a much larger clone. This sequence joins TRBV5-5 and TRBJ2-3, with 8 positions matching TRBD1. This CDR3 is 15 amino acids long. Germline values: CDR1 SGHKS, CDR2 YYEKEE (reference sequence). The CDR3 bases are TGTGCCAGCAGCTACGGACAGGGTATGGCAGATACGCAGTGTTTT. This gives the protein CASSYGQGMADTQCF.

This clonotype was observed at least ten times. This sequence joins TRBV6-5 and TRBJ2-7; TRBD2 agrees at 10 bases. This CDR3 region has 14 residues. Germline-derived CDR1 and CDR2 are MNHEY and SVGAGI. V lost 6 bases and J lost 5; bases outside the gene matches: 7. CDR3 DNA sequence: TGTGCCAGCAGAGGACTAGCGGCGGCCCACGAGCAGTACTTC. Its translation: CASRGLAAAHEQYF.

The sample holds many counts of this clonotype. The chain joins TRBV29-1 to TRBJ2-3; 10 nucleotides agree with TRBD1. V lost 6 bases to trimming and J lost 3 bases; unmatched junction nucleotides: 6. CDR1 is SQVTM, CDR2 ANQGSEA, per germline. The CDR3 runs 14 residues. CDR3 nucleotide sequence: TGCAGCGTGGCCGGGACAGGGGCGACAGATACGCAGTATTTT. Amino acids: CSVAGTGATDTQYF.

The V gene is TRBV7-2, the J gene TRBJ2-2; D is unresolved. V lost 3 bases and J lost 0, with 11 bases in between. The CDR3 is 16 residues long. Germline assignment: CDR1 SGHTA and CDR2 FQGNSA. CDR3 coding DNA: TGTGCCAGCAGCTTTGTTAGCCCGACGAACACCGGGGAGCTGTTTTTT. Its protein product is CASSFVSPTNTGELFF.

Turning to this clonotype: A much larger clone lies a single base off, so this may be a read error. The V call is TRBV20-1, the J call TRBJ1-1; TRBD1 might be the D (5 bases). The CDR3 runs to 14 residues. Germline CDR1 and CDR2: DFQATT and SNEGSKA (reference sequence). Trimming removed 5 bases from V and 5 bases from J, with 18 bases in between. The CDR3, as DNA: TGCAGTGCTCAAACCAACCGGGGGGGTACTGAAGCTTTCTTT. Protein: CSAQTNRGGTEAFF.

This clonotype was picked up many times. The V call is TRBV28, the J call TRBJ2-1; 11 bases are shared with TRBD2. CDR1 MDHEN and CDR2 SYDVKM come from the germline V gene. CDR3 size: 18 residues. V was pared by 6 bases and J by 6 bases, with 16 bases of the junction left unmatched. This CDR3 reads CASSLPVSGRGYGNEQFF. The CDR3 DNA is TGTGCCAGCAGCCTGCCGGTTAGCGGGAGGGGGTACGGCAATGAGCAGTTCTTC.

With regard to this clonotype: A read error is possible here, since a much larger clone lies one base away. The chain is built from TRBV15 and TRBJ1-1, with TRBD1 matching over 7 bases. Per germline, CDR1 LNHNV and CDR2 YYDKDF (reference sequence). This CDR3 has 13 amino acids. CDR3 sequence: CPTSRTTGSEAFF. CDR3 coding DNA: TGTCCCACCAGCAGGACGACAGGGTCTGAAGCTTTCTTT.

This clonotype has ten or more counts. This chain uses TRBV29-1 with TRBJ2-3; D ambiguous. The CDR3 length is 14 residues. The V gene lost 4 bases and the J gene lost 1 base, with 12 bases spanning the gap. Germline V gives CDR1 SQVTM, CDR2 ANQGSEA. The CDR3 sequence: CSVAVWEGTDTQYF. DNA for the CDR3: TGCAGCGTTGCAGTCTGGGAAGGCACAGATACGCAGTATTTT.